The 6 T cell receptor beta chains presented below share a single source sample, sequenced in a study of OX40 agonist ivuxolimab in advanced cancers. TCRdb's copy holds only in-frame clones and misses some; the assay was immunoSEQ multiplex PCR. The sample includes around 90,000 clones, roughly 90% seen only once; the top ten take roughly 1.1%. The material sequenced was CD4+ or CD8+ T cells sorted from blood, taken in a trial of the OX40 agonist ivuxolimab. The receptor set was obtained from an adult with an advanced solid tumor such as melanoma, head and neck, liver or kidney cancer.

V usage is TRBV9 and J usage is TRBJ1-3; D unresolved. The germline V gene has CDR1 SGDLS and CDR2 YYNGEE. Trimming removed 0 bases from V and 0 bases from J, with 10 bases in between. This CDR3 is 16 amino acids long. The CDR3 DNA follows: TGTGCCAGCAGCGTAGCTGGCGGCAGCTCTGGAAACACCATATATTTT. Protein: CASSVAGGSSGNTIYF.

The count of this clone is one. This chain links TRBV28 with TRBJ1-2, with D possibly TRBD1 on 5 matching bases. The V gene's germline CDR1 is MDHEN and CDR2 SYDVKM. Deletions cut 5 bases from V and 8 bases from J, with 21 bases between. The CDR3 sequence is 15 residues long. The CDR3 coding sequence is TGTGCCAGCAGTCAGAGGGGACGGGATATCACCGGCTACACCTTC. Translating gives CASSQRGRDITGYTF.

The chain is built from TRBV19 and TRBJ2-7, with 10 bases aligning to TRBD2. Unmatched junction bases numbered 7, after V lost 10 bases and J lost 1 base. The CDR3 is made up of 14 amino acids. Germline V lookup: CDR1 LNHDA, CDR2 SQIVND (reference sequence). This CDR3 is CATSGLASSYEQYF. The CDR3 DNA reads TGTGCCACCTCGGGACTAGCGTCGTCCTACGAGCAGTACTTC.

The CDR3 reads CASSRGRLGEKLFF. The DNA for the CDR3 is TGTGCCAGCAGTCGCGGACGCCTCGGAGAAAAACTGTTTTTT. V and J are TRBV5-6 and TRBJ1-4, with D unclear. This CDR3 has 14 residues. The V gene lost 5 bases and the J gene lost 8 bases, with 16 bases spanning the gap. From germline, CDR1 is SGHDT and CDR2 YYEEEE.

The chain's CDR3 is CASSSPVGGYTF. The CDR3 DNA sequence: TGCGCCAGCAGTAGCCCGGTGGGTGGCTACACCTTC. The chain is built from TRBV10-2 and TRBJ1-2; D call uncertain. Trimming pared 5 bases from V and 7 bases from J, leaving 11 bases between. Germline lookup yields CDR1 WSHSY and CDR2 SAAADI. There are 12 residues in the CDR3.

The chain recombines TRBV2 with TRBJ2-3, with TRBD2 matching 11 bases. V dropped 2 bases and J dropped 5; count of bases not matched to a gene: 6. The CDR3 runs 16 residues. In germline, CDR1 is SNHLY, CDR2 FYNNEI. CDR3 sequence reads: CASSESVAGGEDTQYF. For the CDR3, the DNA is TGTGCCAGCAGTGAAAGTGTAGCGGGAGGGGAAGATACGCAGTATTTT.